This TCR beta chain derives from a study of technical replicates of blood from a few donors. The V end was cut by 4 bases, the J end by 3 bases, with 21 bases between. There are 16 residues in the CDR3. In germline, CDR1 is SQVTM, CDR2 ANQGSEA. Measured with immunoSEQ multiplex PCR; TCRdb has only the in-frame clones, and not every one. The sample yields about 80,000 clones, approximately 91% seen once. The sequenced material came from T cells isolated from PBMCs. The sequence was obtained from a human donor in good health. The chain couples TRBV29-1 to TRBJ2-5; the D gene is possibly TRBD2 (6 bases). The CDR3 DNA reads as TGCAGCGTTGTAGGTTTTGTGGGAGGTGACAAAGAGACCCAGTACTTC. Protein product: CSVVGFVGGDKETQYF.